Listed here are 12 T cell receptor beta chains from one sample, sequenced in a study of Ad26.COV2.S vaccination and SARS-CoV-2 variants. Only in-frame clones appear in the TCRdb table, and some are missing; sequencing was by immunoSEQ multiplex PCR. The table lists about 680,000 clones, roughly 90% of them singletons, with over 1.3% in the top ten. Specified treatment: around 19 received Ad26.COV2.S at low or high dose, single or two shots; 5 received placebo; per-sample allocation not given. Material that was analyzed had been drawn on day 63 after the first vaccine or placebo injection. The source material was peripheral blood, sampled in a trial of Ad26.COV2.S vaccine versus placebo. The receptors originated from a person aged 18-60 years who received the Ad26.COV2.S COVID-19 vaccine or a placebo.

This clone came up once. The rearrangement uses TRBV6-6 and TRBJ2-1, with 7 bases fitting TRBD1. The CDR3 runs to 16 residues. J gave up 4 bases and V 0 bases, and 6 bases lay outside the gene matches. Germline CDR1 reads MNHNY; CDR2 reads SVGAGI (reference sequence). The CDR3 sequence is CASSYSPGTAYNEQFF. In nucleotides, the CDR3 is TGTGCCAGCAGTTACTCCCCCGGGACAGCATACAATGAGCAGTTCTTC.

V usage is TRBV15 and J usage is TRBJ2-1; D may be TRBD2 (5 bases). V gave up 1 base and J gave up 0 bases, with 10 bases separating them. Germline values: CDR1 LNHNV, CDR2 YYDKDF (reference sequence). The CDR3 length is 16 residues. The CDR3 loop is CATSRVDLSSYNEQFF. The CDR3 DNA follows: TGTGCCACCAGCAGAGTGGACTTGAGCTCCTACAATGAGCAGTTCTTC.

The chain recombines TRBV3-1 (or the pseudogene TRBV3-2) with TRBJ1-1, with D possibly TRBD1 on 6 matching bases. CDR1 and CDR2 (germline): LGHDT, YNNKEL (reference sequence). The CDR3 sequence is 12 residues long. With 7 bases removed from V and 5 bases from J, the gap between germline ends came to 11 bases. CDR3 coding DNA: TGTGCCAGCACTCGGAGGGGGACTGAAGCTTTCTTT. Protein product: CASTRRGTEAFF.

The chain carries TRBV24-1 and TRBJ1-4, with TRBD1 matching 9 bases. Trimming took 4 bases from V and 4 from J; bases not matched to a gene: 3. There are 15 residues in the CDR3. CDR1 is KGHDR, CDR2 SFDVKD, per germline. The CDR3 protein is CATSEPGQGNEKLFF. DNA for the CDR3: TGTGCCACCAGTGAGCCGGGACAGGGTAATGAAAAACTGTTTTTT.

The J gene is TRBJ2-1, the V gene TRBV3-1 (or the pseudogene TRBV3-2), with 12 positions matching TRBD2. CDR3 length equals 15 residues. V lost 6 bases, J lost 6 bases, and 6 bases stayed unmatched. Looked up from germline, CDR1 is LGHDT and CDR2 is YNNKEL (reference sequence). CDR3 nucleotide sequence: TGTGCCAGCAGGCTAGCGGGAGGGGGGGGCAATGAGCAGTTCTTC. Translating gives CASRLAGGGGNEQFF.

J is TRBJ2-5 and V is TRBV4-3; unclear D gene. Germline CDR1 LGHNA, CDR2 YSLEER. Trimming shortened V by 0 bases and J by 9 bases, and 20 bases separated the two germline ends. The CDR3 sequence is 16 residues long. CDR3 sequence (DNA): TGCGCCAGCAGCCAAGATCTCGGACGCCGCCCGTCCCCCCAGTACTTC. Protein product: CASSQDLGRRPSPQYF.

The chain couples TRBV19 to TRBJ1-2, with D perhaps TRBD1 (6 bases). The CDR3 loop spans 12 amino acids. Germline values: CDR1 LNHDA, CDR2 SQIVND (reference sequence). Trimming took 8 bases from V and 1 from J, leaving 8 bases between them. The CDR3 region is CASGGGNYGYTF. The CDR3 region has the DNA TGTGCCAGTGGGGGCGGTAACTATGGCTACACCTTC.

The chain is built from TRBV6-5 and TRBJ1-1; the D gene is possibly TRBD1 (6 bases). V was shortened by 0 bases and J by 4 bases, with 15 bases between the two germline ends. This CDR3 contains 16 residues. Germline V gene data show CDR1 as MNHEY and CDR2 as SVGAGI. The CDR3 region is CASSYSDWGLSTEAFF. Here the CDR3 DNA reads TGTGCCAGCAGTTACTCTGATTGGGGGCTGAGCACTGAAGCTTTCTTT.

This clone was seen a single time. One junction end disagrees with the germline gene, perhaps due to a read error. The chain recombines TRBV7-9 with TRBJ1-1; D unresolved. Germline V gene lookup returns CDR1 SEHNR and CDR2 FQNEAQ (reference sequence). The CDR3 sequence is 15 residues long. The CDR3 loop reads CASSLITTSNPEAFF. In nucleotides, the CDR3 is TGTGCCAGCAGCCTTATAACTACTTCGAACCCTGAAGCTTTCTTT.

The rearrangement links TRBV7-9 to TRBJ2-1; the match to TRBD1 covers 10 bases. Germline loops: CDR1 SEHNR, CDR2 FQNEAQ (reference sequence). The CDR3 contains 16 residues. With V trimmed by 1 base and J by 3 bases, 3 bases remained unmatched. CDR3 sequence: CASSLGQGASYNEQFF. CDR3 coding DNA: TGTGCCAGCAGCTTAGGACAGGGGGCAAGCTACAATGAGCAGTTCTTC.

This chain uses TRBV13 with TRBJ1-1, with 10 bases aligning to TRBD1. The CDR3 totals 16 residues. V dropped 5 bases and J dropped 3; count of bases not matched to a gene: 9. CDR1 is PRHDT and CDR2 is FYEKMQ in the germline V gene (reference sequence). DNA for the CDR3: TGTGCCAGCAGCCTGGACAGGGGGTCAGGGGACACTGAAGCTTTCTTT. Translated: CASSLDRGSGDTEAFF.

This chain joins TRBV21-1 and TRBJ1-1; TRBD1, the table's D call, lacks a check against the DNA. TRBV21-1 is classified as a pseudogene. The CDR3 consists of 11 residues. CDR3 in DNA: TGTGCCAGCAACAGGGTCGCTGAAGCTTTCTTT. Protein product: CASNRVAEAFF.